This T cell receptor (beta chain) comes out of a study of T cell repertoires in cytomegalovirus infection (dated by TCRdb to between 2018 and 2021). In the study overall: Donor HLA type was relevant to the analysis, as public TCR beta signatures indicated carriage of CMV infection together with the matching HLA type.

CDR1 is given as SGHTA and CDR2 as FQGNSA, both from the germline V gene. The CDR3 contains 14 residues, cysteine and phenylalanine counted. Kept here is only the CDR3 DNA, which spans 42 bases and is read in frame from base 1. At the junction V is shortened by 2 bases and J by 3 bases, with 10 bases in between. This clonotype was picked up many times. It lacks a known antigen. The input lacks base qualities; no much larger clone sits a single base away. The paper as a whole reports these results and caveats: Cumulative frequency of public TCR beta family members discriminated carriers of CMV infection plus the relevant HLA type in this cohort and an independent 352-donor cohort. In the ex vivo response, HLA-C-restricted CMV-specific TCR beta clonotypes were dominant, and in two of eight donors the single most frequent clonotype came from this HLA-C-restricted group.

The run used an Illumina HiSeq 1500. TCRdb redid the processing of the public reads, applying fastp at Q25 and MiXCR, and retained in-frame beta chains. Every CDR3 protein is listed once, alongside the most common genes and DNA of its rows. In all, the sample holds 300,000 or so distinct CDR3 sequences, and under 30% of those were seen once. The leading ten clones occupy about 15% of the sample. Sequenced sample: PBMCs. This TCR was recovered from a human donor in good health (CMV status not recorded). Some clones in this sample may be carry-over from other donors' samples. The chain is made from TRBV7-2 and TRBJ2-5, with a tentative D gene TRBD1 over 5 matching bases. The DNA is TGTGCCAGCAGCTTATTGGGCAGGGAAGAGACCCAGTACTTC. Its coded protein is CASSLLGREETQYF.